This T cell receptor beta chain was found in a study of blood T cell repertoires in COVID-19. Background on the study: Specimens from acute and convalescent COVID-19 originated in the United States, Italy and Spain. Sample material is recorded as cDNA or gDNA derived from T cells, B-cell-depleted T cells, or PBMCs.

Concerning this clone itself: The sample carries other DNA sequences with the same CDR3.

Germline lookup yields CDR1 KGHSH and CDR2 LQKENI. V lost 2 bases, J lost 0 bases, and 7 bases lay in between. CDR3 size: 14 residues. Per the original methods: Counts of nucleated cells, estimated from reference gene primer amplification, were obtained. Clones were read by immunoSEQ multiplex PCR, and TCRdb kept only the in-frame ones, dropping some. V and J calls and clone size are as listed in that table; D and trimming were resolved from the DNA. The profile shows roughly 240,000 clones, around 82% of them singletons. This chain uses TRBV18 with TRBJ1-1, with D possibly being TRBD1 (5 bases). This clonotype was obtained from a woman in her 70s with acute or convalescent COVID-19. What was sequenced was peripheral blood. The CDR3 DNA follows: TGTGCCAGCTCACCAGCAGGGATGAACACTGAAGCTTTCTTT. As protein: CASSPAGMNTEAFF.